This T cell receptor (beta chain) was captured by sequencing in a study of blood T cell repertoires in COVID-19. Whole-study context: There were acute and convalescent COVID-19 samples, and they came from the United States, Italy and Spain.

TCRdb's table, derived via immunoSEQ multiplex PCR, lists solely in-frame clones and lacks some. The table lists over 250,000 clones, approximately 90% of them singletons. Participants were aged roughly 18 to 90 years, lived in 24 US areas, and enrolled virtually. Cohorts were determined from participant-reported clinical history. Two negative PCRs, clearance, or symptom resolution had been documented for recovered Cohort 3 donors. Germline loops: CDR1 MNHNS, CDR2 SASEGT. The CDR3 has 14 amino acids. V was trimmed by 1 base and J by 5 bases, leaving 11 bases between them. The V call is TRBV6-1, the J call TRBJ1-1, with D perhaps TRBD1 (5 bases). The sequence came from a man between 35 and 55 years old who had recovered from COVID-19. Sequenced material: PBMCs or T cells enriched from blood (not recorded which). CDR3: CASSEVPGGTEAFF. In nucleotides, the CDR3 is TGTGCCAGCAGTGAAGTACCGGGGGGTACTGAAGCTTTCTTT.